This T cell receptor (beta chain) is from a study of T cells in Graves' hyperthyroidism and ophthalmopathy (dated by TCRdb to the late 2010s). Study-level background: Peripheral blood was collected at initial diagnosis, before any treatment. A discovery cohort of roughly 96 patients, about 40 with Graves' ophthalmopathy and over 55 with stable Graves' hyperthyroidism, was used to find distinguishing TCR V-J signatures. An independent validation cohort of fewer than 20 hyperthyroidism patients and approximately 15 patients who later progressed to ophthalmopathy tested prospective prediction of ophthalmopathy. For training and testing, the 110 or so patients in the discovery cohort were randomly divided in a 7:3 ratio. The study also compared thyroid tissue and blood T-cell repertoires from about 6 Graves' hyperthyroidism patients. Once sampling was done, hyperthyroidism patients were given methimazole at a starting dose of 30 mg daily, whereas ophthalmopathy patients were given high-dose intravenous methylprednisolone. The paper reports TCR Vbeta CDR3 sequencing of 140 or so peripheral blood samples: approximately 43 ophthalmopathy, roughly 80 hyperthyroidism and around 17 progressor patients.

General findings and caveats noted by the study authors: In validation, the model predicted progression to ophthalmopathy a median of about 6.8 months before onset, with around 70% sensitivity and around 76% specificity. Blood samples also contained most of the expanded thyroid clonotypes (frequency above 0.001), which suggests that blood repertoires may reflect thyroid immune responses. A model built on a 13 V-J signature distinguished ophthalmopathy from stable hyperthyroidism, reaching 85% to 90% sensitivity and around 81% specificity in cross-validation and 80%/75% in testing. No statistical method was used to fix the sample size in advance, and group allocation was not hidden from the investigators.

Cut back by 3 bases and 5 bases, the V and J ends lie 22 bases apart. The CDR3 measures 17 amino acids from cysteine to phenylalanine. The read is trimmed to its CDR3 DNA, 51 bases read in frame from base 1. CDR1 and CDR2, looked up from the germline V gene (reference sequence), are LNHDA and SQIVND. This clonotype was counted a few times. Its antigen has not been determined. Per-base quality was not reported, and no clone a single base away is much larger than it. A patient counted as having stable Graves' hyperthyroidism if no progression to ophthalmopathy occurred over 18 months of follow-up. Hyperthyroidism patients were newly diagnosed, with disease duration under 2 months, and aged 18 to 65 years. Patients with uncontrolled infections, other autoimmune diseases, pregnancy or lactation were excluded. Clinical symptoms, serum thyroxine and TRAb, thyroid ultrasound, and orbital computed tomography formed the basis for the diagnoses. PBMCs were separated from 10 ml of fresh peripheral blood using Ficoll-Paque density gradient centrifugation. Total RNA was extracted with Trizol reagent, and quality was checked on an Agilent 2100 Bioanalyzer.

Amplification of TCR beta CDR3 regions was carried out from RNA transcripts. The first round of RT-PCR for the TCR CDR3 was performed with the HTBI primer set and the Qiagen OneStep RT-PCR kit. Libraries were constructed in a second round of multiplex PCR, after which size selection and purification were performed. Libraries were sequenced paired-end with 100 bp reads on an Illumina HiSeq2000. As for the authors' bioinformatics: SOAPnuke was used to process the raw data, removing reads that contained adapters or uncalled bases, had a mean Phred below 15, or lacked an exact match to the constant primer or identifier. COPE v1.2.5 was used to merge the high-quality paired reads, and each unique nucleotide sequence was defined as a clonotype. MiTCR v1.1 was used to align the clonotypes against IMGT TRBV, TRBD and TRBJ reference segments. The analysis included only V-J combinations with a frequency above 0.0001, which together covered around 99% of the repertoires. A TCS score was defined as the ratio of F50 (clonal expansion) to E x V (chaos), with BLOSUM62-based TCRdist applied between CDR3 peptides within each V-J. Welch's t-statistics and random forest reduced around 550 V-J features to 10 to 15, which were used in a naive Bayes classifier (R e1071). The Morisita-Horn index was used to measure how similar the thyroid and blood repertoires were. TCRdb took the public reads, trimmed them with fastp at Q25, ran MiXCR for clone calling and kept in-frame beta chains. Rows are unified per CDR3 protein, each entry keeping the most common DNA and genes. These V and J calls derive from TCRdb rather than the authors' analysis. For this sample the table gives around 760,000 distinct CDR3 sequences, of which approximately 36% were detected only once. Less than 35% of the sample comes from the top ten.

This TCR came from a middle-aged woman with Graves' hyperthyroidism. The chain links TRBV19 with TRBJ2-5; TRBD2 might be the D gene, on 6 matching bases. Sequenced material: blood. CDR3 sequence: CASSIRRGRGPMETQYF. The nucleotides read TGTGCCAGTAGTATTCGGAGGGGCCGGGGTCCCATGGAGACCCAGTACTTC.